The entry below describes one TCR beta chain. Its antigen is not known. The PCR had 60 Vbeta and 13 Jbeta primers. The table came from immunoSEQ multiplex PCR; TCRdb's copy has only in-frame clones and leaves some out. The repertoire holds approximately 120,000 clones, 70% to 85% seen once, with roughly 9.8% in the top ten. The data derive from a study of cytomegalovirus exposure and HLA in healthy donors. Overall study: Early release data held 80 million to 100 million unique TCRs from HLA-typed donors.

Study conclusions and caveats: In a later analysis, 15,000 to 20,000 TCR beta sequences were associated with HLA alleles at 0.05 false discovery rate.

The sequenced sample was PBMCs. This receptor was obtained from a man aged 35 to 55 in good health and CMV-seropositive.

The CDR3 here is CASSLVPAGKPDTQYF. The CDR3 nucleotides read TGTGCCAGCAGCTTAGTGCCGGCAGGGAAACCAGATACGCAGTATTTT. This sequence joins TRBV5-6 and TRBJ2-3; weak D call: TRBD1 (5 bases). This CDR3 is built from 16 residues. Germline V CDR1 and CDR2: SGHDT, YYEEEE. V lost 2 bases, J lost 4 bases, and 17 bases lay in between.